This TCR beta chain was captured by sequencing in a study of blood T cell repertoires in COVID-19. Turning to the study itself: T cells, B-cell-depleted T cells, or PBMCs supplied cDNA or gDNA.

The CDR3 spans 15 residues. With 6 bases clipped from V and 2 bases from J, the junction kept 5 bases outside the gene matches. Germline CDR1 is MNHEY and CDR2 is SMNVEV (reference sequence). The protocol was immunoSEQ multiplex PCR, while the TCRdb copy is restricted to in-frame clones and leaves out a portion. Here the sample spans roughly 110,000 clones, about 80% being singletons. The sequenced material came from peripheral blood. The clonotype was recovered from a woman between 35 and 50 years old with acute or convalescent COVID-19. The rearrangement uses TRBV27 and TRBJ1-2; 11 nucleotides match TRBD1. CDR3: CASRTGQGVNYGYTF. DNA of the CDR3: TGTGCCAGCAGGACGGGACAGGGGGTGAACTATGGCTACACCTTC.